This T cell receptor (beta chain) stems from a study of shared clonotypes between healthy human individuals. It was CD45RO-negative cells, positively selected for CCR7, that made up naive CD8 cells, with terminally differentiated effector memory CD45RA+ cells excluded. Sequencing was performed with immunoSEQ multiplex PCR; in TCRdb, only in-frame clones are kept and a portion is missing. Of around 620,000 clones in the sample, 95% were seen once. As concerns this clone: Its antigen remains unknown. Other DNA sequences in the same sample also yield this CDR3.

Findings and caveats of the study: The study found about 5.1% of naive CD4 clonotypes shared across a few donors.

CDR3 length: 13 residues. V was pared by 3 bases and J by 1 base, with 7 bases between. The germline V gene encodes CDR1 MDHEN and CDR2 SYDVKM. The chain uses TRBV28 and TRBJ2-7; D is unclear. The TCR sequence derives from a woman aged 25 to 39 in good health. The specimen sequenced was naive CD8+ T cells sorted from blood. CDR3: CASSFGRSYEQYF. The CDR3 nucleotides are TGTGCCAGCAGTTTCGGCAGATCCTACGAGCAGTACTTC. Full variable domain (rest looked up from reference TRBV28 and TRBJ2-7): DVKVTQSSRYLVKRTGEKVFLECVQDMDHENMFWYRQDPGLGLRLIYFSYDVKMKEKGDIPEGYSVSREKKERFSLILESASTNQTSMYLCASSFGRSYEQYFGPGTRLTVT.